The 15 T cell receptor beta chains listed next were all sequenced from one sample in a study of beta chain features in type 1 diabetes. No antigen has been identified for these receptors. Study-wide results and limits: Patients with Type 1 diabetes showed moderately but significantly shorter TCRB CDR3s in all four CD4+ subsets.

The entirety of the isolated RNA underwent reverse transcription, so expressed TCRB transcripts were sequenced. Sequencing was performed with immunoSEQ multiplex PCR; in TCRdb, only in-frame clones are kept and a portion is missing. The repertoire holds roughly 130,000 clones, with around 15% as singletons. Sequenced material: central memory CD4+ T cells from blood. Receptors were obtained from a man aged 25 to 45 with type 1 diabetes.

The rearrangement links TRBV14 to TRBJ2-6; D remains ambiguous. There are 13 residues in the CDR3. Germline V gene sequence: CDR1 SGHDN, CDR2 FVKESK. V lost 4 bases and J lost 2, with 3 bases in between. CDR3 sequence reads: CASSRTGANVLTF. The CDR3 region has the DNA TGTGCCAGCAGCCGAACTGGGGCCAACGTCCTGACTTTC.

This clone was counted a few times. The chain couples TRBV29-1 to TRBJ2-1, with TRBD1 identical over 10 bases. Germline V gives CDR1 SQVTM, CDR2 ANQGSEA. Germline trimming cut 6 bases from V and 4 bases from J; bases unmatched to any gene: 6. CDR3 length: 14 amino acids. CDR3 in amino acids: CSVTPGQGYNEQFF. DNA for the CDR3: TGCAGCGTGACACCGGGACAGGGGTACAATGAGCAGTTCTTC.

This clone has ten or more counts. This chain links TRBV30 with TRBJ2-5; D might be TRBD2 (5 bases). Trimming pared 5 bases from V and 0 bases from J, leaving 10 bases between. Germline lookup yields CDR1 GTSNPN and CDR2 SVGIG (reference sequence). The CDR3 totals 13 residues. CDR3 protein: CAWDYGYQETQYF. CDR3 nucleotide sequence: TGTGCCTGGGACTATGGGTACCAAGAGACCCAGTACTTC.

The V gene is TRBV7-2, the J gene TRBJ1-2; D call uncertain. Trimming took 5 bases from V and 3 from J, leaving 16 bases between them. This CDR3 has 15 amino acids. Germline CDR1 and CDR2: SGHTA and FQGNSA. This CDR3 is CASSLQAGRDYGYTF. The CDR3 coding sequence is TGTGCCAGCAGCCTCCAAGCTGGGCGGGACTATGGCTACACCTTC.

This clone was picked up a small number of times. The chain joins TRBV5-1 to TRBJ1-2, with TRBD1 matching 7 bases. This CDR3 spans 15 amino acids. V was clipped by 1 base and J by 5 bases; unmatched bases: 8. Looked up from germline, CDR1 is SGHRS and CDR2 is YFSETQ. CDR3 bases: TGCGCCAGCAGCTTGCCCGGACAGGCCACGTATGGCTACACCTTC. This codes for CASSLPGQATYGYTF.

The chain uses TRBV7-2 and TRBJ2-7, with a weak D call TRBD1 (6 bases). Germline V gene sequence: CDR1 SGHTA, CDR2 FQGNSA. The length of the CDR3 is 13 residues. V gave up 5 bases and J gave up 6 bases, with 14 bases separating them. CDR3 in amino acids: CASSTRQVSEQYF. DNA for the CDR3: TGTGCCAGCAGCACGCGACAGGTATCCGAGCAGTACTTC.

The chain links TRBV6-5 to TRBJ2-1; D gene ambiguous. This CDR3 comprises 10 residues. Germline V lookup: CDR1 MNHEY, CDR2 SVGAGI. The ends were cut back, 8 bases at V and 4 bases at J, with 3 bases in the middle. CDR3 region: CASGYNEQFF. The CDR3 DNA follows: TGTGCCAGCGGATACAATGAGCAGTTCTTC.

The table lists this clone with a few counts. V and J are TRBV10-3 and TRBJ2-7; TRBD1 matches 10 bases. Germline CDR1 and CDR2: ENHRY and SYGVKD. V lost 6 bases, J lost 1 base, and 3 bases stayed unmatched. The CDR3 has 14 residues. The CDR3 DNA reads TGTGCCATCAGGGGGACAGGGGAATCCTACGAGCAGTACTTC. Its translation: CAIRGTGESYEQYF.

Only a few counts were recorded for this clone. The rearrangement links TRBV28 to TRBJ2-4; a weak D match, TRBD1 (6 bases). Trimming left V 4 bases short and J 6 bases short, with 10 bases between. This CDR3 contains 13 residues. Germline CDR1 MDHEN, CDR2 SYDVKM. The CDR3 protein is CASSSEDRNIQYF. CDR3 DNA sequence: TGTGCCAGCAGTTCAGAGGACAGAAACATTCAGTACTTC. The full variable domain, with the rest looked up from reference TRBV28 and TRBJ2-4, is DVKVTQSSRYLVKRTGEKVFLECVQDMDHENMFWYRQDPGLGLRLIYFSYDVKMKEKGDIPEGYSVSREKKERFSLILESASTNQTSMYLCASSSEDRNIQYFGAGTRLSVL.

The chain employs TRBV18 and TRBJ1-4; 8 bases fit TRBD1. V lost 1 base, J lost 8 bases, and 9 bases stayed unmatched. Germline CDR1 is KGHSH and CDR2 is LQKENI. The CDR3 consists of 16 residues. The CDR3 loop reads CASSPRTGTGGEKLFF. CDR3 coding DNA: TGTGCCAGCTCACCACGGACCGGGACAGGTGGGGAAAAACTGTTTTTT.

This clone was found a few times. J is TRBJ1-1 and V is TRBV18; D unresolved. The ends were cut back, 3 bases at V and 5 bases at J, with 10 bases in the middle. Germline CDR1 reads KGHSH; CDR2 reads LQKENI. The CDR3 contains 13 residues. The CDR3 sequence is CASSPGRQTEAFF. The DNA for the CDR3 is TGTGCCAGCTCACCGGGCAGGCAAACTGAAGCTTTCTTT.

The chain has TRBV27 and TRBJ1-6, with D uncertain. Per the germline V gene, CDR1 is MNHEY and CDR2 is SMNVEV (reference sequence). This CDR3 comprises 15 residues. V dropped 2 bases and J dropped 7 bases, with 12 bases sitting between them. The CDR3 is CASSLGQVGNSPLHF. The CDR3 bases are TGTGCCAGCAGTTTAGGGCAGGTGGGGAATTCACCCCTCCACTTT.

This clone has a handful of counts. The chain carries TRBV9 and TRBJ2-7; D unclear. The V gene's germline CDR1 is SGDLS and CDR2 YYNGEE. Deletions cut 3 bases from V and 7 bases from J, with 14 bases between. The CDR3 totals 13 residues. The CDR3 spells CASSARPSREQYF. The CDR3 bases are TGTGCCAGCAGCGCCCGGCCCTCAAGGGAGCAGTACTTC.

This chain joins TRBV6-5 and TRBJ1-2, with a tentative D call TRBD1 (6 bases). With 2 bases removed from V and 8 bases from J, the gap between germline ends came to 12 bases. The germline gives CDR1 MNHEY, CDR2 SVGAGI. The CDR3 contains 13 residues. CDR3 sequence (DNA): TGTGCCAGCAGTTACGGGGGCTTTAACGGCTACACCTTC. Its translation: CASSYGGFNGYTF.

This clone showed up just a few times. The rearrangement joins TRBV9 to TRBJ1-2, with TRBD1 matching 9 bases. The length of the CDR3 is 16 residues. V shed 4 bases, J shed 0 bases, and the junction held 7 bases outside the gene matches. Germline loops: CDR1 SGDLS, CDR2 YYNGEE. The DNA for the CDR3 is TGTGCCAGCAGCTCAGGGACAGGGTTTTCTAACTATGGCTACACCTTC. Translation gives CASSSGTGFSNYGYTF.